This T cell receptor beta chain was observed in a study of T cell repertoires in cytomegalovirus infection. Study as a whole: CMV epitopes, recently identified HLA-C-restricted and well-studied HLA-B-restricted, were used. Evidence of both CMV infection and a matching HLA type came from public TCR beta signatures.

TCRdb called the reads again in MiXCR, with one record for every CDR3 protein. The sample lists 350,000 to 400,000 distinct CDR3 sequences; about 35% were seen once. Study observations and caveats: Dominating the ex vivo response were TCR beta clonotypes that were CMV-specific and HLA-C-restricted.

V dropped 4 bases and J dropped 3 bases, with 19 bases sitting between them. This CDR3 is built from 17 residues. About this clonotype itself: Its target is unknown.

This sequence was found in a human donor in good health (CMV status not recorded). Some clones in this sample may be carry-over from other donors' samples. This chain uses TRBV12-3 or TRBV12-4 with TRBJ1-5; D might be TRBD1 (6 bases). The starting material was cultured PBMCs, obtained from culture after CMV antigen stimulation. The CDR3 spells CASSSGPGETLNQPQHF. For the CDR3, the DNA is TGTGCCAGCAGTTCGGGGCCAGGGGAAACACTCAATCAGCCCCAGCATTTT.